These T cell receptor beta chains were read from a single sample in a study of blood T cell repertoires in COVID-19. Method: immunoSEQ multiplex PCR; TCRdb's copy keeps in-frame clones and lacks some. Here the sample spans 55,000 to 85,000 clones, roughly 77% being singletons. The sample consisted of peripheral blood. Receptors originate from a woman aged 70-85 years with acute or convalescent COVID-19. Each CDR3 is given with its conserved first and last residue. D genes are given only for firm matches. Not every row has a clone size; where given, it reads once, few, many or a size class.

d_gene | abundance | j_gene | v_gene | CDR3nt | CDR3aa
- | - | TRBJ1-1 | TRBV7-2 | TGTGCCAGCAGCCTAGGGCCAGGGAAAGCTGAAGCTTTCTTT | CASSLGPGKAEAFF
- | few | TRBJ2-5 | TRBV20-1 | TGCAGTGCACGTGACTGGCAGACCCAGTACTTC | CSARDWQTQYF
- | few | TRBJ1-6 | TRBV19 | TGTGCCAGTAGCAGCTTGGGAGGGGATAATTCACCCCTCCACTTT | CASSSLGGDNSPLHF
- | - | TRBJ2-2 | TRBV3-1/TRBV3-2 | TGTGCCAGCAGCCAAGGCATTCCGGGGACCGGGGAGCTGTTTTTT | CASSQGIPGTGELFF
- | - | TRBJ1-5 | TRBV30 | TGTGCCTGGAGTAATGGACACAATCAGCCCCAGCATTTT | CAWSNGHNQPQHF
- | - | TRBJ2-2 | TRBV10-3 | TGTGCCATCAGTGATGGCCCAGCGGTAGCCGGGGAGCTGTTTTTT | CAISDGPAVAGELFF
- | - | TRBJ1-4 | TRBV30 | TGTGCCTGGACCCGGGGTTCTAATGAAAAACTGTTTTTT | CAWTRGSNEKLFF
- | - | TRBJ2-7 | TRBV6-5 | TGTGCCAGCAGTTCTCGTCAGGGCGGAGAGCAGTACTTC | CASSSRQGGEQYF
TRBD1 | - | TRBJ1-3 | TRBV11-2 | TGTGCCAGCAGCCCTCCCCTTCAGGGGGGCTCTGGAAACACCATATATTTT | CASSPPLQGGSGNTIYF
- | - | TRBJ1-1 | TRBV11-1 | TGTGCCAGCACCTCCGGGGGGCGTAGTGAAAACACTGAAGCTTTCTTT | CASTSGGRSENTEAFF
- | - | TRBJ2-1 | TRBV11-2 | TGTGCCAGCAGCTCCCTCGGGGACAATGAGCAGTTCTTC | CASSSLGDNEQFF
- | - | TRBJ2-7 | TRBV5-4 | TGTGCCAGCAGCTTACAGGGCACGGACGAGCAGTACTTC | CASSLQGTDEQYF
- | once | TRBJ2-1 | TRBV18 | TGTGCCAGCTCACCATTAGGGGATGAGCAGTTCTTC | CASSPLGDEQFF
TRBD1 | - | TRBJ1-2 | TRBV28 | TGTGCCAGCAGTTCCGAGGACAGGGGGCGGATTCACTATGGCTACACCTTC | CASSSEDRGRIHYGYTF
- | - | TRBJ1-5 | TRBV4-1 | TGCGCCAGCAGCCAAGCCAGACTTGAAGGTAATCAGCCCCAGCATTTT | CASSQARLEGNQPQHF
TRBD2 | - | TRBJ2-1 | TRBV3-1/TRBV3-2 | TGTGCCAGCAGCCAATTCCCCGGACTAGCGGGAGGGGGTGAGCAGTTCTTC | CASSQFPGLAGGGEQFF
TRBD2 | - | TRBJ2-7 | TRBV10-3 | TGTGCCATCAGCGGACTAGCGGGAGATTACGAGCAGTACTTC | CAISGLAGDYEQYF
- | - | TRBJ2-7 | TRBV10-3 | TGTGCCATCATGCGAAACCAAGCCTACGAGCAGTACTTC | CAIMRNQAYEQYF
- | - | TRBJ2-5 | TRBV18 | TGTGCCAGCTCACCACCGCAGGGGGACTCGAAGCAAGAGACCCAGTACTTC | CASSPPQGDSKQETQYF
- | - | TRBJ1-3 | TRBV7-8 | TGTGCCAGCCTTAAGCTGAGGGGGGGGGCCCACTCTGGAAACACCATATATTTT | CASLKLRGGAHSGNTIYF
- | - | TRBJ1-1 | TRBV30 | TGTGCCCGACGACGGGGGAGTCTATCTGAAGCTTTCTTT | CARRRGSLSEAFF
- | once | TRBJ2-3 | TRBV20-1 | TGCAGTGCTAGTGTGGGAGCTAGCACAGATACGCAGTATTTT | CSASVGASTDTQYF
TRBD2 | - | TRBJ2-1 | TRBV15 | TGTGCCACCACGACAGGGCTAGCGGGAAACAATGAGCAGTTCTTC | CATTTGLAGNNEQFF
- | once | TRBJ2-6 | TRBV7-2 | TGTGCCAGCAGCTTAACAGGGTCCTCTGGGGCCAACGTCCTGACTTTC | CASSLTGSSGANVLTF
TRBD2 | - | TRBJ2-3 | TRBV3-1/TRBV3-2 | TGTGCCAGCAGCCAACGGGGACTAGCGGGAGGTGGGGATACGCAGTATTTT | CASSQRGLAGGGDTQYF
TRBD2 | few | TRBJ2-1 | TRBV5-1 | TGCGCCAGCAGCTTGGAGGGACTAGCAAATGAGCAGTTCTTC | CASSLEGLANEQFF
- | - | TRBJ1-1 | TRBV20-1 | TGCAGTGTGGGGAGGGGCACTGAAGCTTTCTTT | CSVGRGTEAFF
- | - | TRBJ2-2 | TRBV28 | TGTGCCAGCAGTGTGTCTGTGGGAGCGGCCGGGGAGCTGTTTTTT | CASSVSVGAAGELFF